One sample yielded the 26 T cell receptor beta chains listed below, sequenced in a study of blood T cells in healthy people across ages. Combining a sample-barcoded 5' primer with a J-beta primer mix, a second PCR ran for roughly 6 to 12 cycles. Via MiXCR, TCRdb re-called the 5' RACE reads, giving one row per CDR3 protein. The table records over a million distinct CDR3 sequences, approximately 59% of them present only once. Sample: blood. The receptors were gathered from a man between 18 and 29 years old in good health.

V gene TRBV4-3 combines with J gene TRBJ1-5; D unclear. V was cut by 0 bases and J by 3 bases, with 9 bases left in between. CDR1 and CDR2 from the germline V gene are LGHNA and YSLEER. The CDR3 sequence is 15 residues long. This CDR3 is CASSQDWDPNQPQHF. The CDR3 DNA reads TGCGCCAGCAGCCAAGATTGGGATCCCAATCAGCCCCAGCATTTT.

V and J are TRBV10-3 and TRBJ2-3; 14 nucleotides match TRBD2. The CDR3 is made up of 14 amino acids. Unmatched junction bases numbered 4, after V lost 9 bases and J lost 5 bases. Germline-derived CDR1 and CDR2 are ENHRY and SYGVKD. Here the CDR3 reads CAIGLAGGKDTQYF. The CDR3, as DNA: TGTGCCATAGGACTAGCGGGGGGTAAAGATACGCAGTATTTT.

The CDR3 sequence: CASSFSTGGLETQYF. The CDR3 DNA follows: TGCGCCAGCAGCTTCTCGACAGGGGGCCTGGAGACCCAGTACTTC. The V and J genes are TRBV5-1 and TRBJ2-7; 10 nucleotides line up with TRBD1. The DNA end is more similar to TRBJ2-5, so the J call may be wrong. This CDR3 spans 15 amino acids. In germline, CDR1 is SGHRS, CDR2 YFSETQ.

CDR3 loop: CASSRTSGPSDEQFF. CDR3 sequence (DNA): TGTGCCAGCAGCAGAACTAGCGGCCCCTCGGATGAGCAGTTCTTC. The V call is TRBV6-2 or TRBV6-3, the J call TRBJ2-1, with 8 bases identical to TRBD2. From germline, CDR1 is MNHEY and CDR2 SVGEGT. This CDR3 region has 15 residues. With 6 bases clipped from V and 8 bases from J, the junction kept 12 bases outside the gene matches.

In DNA form, the CDR3 reads TGTGCCAGCAGTTACTCGTGGACTAATGAAAAACTGTTTTTT. Encoded protein: CASSYSWTNEKLFF. V gene TRBV6-6 combines with J gene TRBJ1-4; unclear D gene. CDR3 length: 14 amino acids. Germline CDR1 MNHNY, CDR2 SVGAGI (reference sequence). Trimming removed 0 bases at V and 2 bases at J, with 4 bases between.

This clonotype is a singleton in its sample. V usage is TRBV9 and J usage is TRBJ2-7, with D uncertain. CDR1 SGDLS and CDR2 YYNGEE come from the germline V gene. The CDR3 consists of 15 residues. The V end was cut by 0 bases, the J end by 0 bases, with 10 bases between. In nucleotides, the CDR3 is TGTGCCAGCAGCGTAGCTGATGCTGACTCCTACGAGCAGTACTTC. Residues: CASSVADADSYEQYF. The full variable domain, in which reference TRBV9 and TRBJ2-7 provide the parts outside the CDR3, is DSGVTQTPKHLITATGQRVTLRCSPRSGDLSVYWYQQSLDQGLQFLIQYYNGEERAKGNILERFSAQQFPDLHSELNLSSLELGDSALYFCASSVADADSYEQYFGPGTRLTVT.

This sequence joins TRBV29-1 and TRBJ2-3; 7 bases fit TRBD2. The V segment lost 7 bases and the J segment 11 bases; nucleotides outside the gene matches: 9. The CDR3 consists of 11 residues. The V gene's germline CDR1 is SQVTM and CDR2 ANQGSEA. The CDR3 loop is CSAPGGGEQYF. The CDR3 DNA follows: TGCAGCGCCCCGGGGGGTGGGGAGCAGTATTTT.

This rearrangement joins TRBV20-1 to TRBJ2-2; D is perhaps TRBD2 (6 bases). V lost 6 bases to trimming and J lost 4 bases, with 12 bases between them. Germline-derived CDR1 and CDR2 are DFQATT and SNEGSKA (reference sequence). The CDR3 has 13 amino acids. The CDR3 sequence is CSADSAGTGELFF. The CDR3 DNA sequence: TGCAGTGCCGACTCAGCGGGCACCGGGGAGCTGTTTTTT.

The chain has TRBV4-1 and TRBJ1-5; D is possibly TRBD1 (5 bases). Germline V gives CDR1 MGHRA, CDR2 YSYEKL. Between the trimmed V and J ends, which lost 5 bases and 1 base, there was a span of 15 bases. The CDR3 spans 16 residues. The chain's CDR3 is CASSELQGGSNQPQHF. CDR3 in DNA: TGCGCCAGCAGCGAACTCCAGGGAGGGAGCAATCAGCCCCAGCATTTT.

This sequence joins TRBV29-1 and TRBJ2-3; D not certain. The V gene's germline CDR1 is SQVTM and CDR2 ANQGSEA. The CDR3 spans 12 residues. V gave up 5 bases and J gave up 6 bases, with 12 bases separating them. This chain's CDR3 is CSVRTLGDTQYF. The CDR3 region has the DNA TGCAGCGTTAGGACCCTCGGGGATACGCAGTATTTT.

This chain uses TRBV28 with TRBJ2-4; 8 bases match TRBD1. The last part of the DNA fits TRBJ2-7 better; the J call may be wrong. CDR1 is MDHEN and CDR2 is SYDVKM in the germline V gene. This CDR3 contains 14 residues. This CDR3 reads CASSPLTGAYEQYF. The CDR3 bases are TGTGCCAGCAGTCCTTTGACAGGGGCCTACGAGCAGTACTTC.

A few counts support this clonotype. The rearrangement links TRBV6-6 to TRBJ1-6; 7 positions match TRBD1. Germline CDR1 is MNHNY and CDR2 is SVGAGI (reference sequence). The V gene end was trimmed by 6 bases and the J gene end by 5 bases; junction bases not matched to a gene: 4. The CDR3 loop spans 14 amino acids. CDR3 sequence (DNA): TGTGCCAGCAGCTCTGGACAGGATAATTCACCCCTCCACTTT. Amino acid sequence: CASSSGQDNSPLHF.

In this sample, this clonotype turned up once. The V gene is TRBV21-1, the J gene TRBJ1-2. TRBV21-1 is annotated as a pseudogene. This CDR3 contains 15 residues. The CDR3 is CASAKRRFLRGGYTF. The CDR3 nucleotides read TGTGCCAGCGCCAAGAGACGCTTCTTACGGGGAGGCTACACCTTC.

This clonotype was observed a few times. The V call is TRBV4-2, the J call TRBJ2-7; TRBD2 aligns across 14 bases. Germline CDR1 reads LGHNA; CDR2 reads YNFKEQ. This CDR3 comprises 15 residues. The V and J ends lost 3 bases and 7 bases, in that order; junction bases with no gene match: 5. As DNA, the CDR3 is TGTGCCAGCAGCCAGGGGACTAGCGGGAGTATAGAGCAGTACTTC. Protein product: CASSQGTSGSIEQYF.

This clonotype occurred a few times. V and J are TRBV10-3 and TRBJ2-3; 13 bases align to TRBD2. The CDR3 runs 20 residues. CDR1 and CDR2 (germline): ENHRY, SYGVKD. V was pared by 2 bases and J by 0 bases, with 11 bases of the junction left unmatched. The CDR3 DNA reads as TGTGCCATCAGTGAGCCACTAGCGGGAGGGCTCGGGGCTAGCACAGATACGCAGTATTTT. Residues: CAISEPLAGGLGASTDTQYF.

The chain recombines TRBV20-1 with TRBJ1-1, with D tentatively TRBD1 (6 bases). From germline, CDR1 is DFQATT and CDR2 SNEGSKA (reference sequence). The CDR3 totals 12 residues. DNA for the CDR3: TGCAGCCCCAGGGGAACGAACACTGAAGCTTTCTTT. Its translation: CSPRGTNTEAFF.

The chain joins TRBV28 to TRBJ2-5; 7 positions agree with TRBD1. CDR3 length equals 14 residues. V lost 4 bases, J lost 11 bases, and 13 bases stayed unmatched. Germline CDR1 and CDR2: MDHEN and SYDVKM. The CDR3 DNA sequence: TGTGCCAGCAGTTCCGGGACAGACATTAACGGGCAGTACTTC. This sequence encodes CASSSGTDINGQYF.

The chain combines TRBV6-5 with TRBJ1-2; 10 bases are shared with TRBD1. The V gene's germline CDR1 is MNHEY and CDR2 SVGAGI. CDR3 length: 16 amino acids. The trim removed 5 bases at V and 5 bases at J, leaving 11 bases unmatched. The CDR3 spells CASSNPRDRGSYGYTF. For the CDR3, the DNA is TGTGCCAGCAGTAACCCACGGGACAGGGGATCGTATGGCTACACCTTC.

V and J are TRBV28 and TRBJ2-7; D is undetermined. The CDR3 sequence is 14 residues long. V shed 2 bases and J shed 1 base, with 9 bases lying between them. Germline lookup yields CDR1 MDHEN and CDR2 SYDVKM. The CDR3, as DNA: TGTGCCAGCAGTTTAACTATCCTGTCCTACGAGCAGTACTTC. It translates to CASSLTILSYEQYF.

This chain uses TRBV5-4 with TRBJ2-3; TRBD2 matches 10 bases. The V gene end was trimmed by 5 bases and the J gene end by 0 bases; junction bases not matched to a gene: 3. The CDR3 spans 15 residues. Looked up from germline, CDR1 is SGHNT and CDR2 is YYREEE (reference sequence). The CDR3 region is CASRPSGGSTDTQYF. The CDR3 region has the DNA TGTGCCAGCAGACCTAGCGGGGGCAGCACAGATACGCAGTATTTT.

V and J are TRBV11-2 and TRBJ1-1, with 9 bases matching TRBD1. J was trimmed by 4 bases and V by 7 bases; bases with no gene match: 13. Germline CDR1 SGHAT, CDR2 FQNNGV. The CDR3 sequence is 16 residues long. CDR3 nucleotide sequence: TGTGCCAGCACCGACCCCGGGACAGGGCTCGGCACTGAAGCTTTCTTT. Translated: CASTDPGTGLGTEAFF.

The J gene is TRBJ2-4, the V gene TRBV28; D might be TRBD1 (5 bases). Germline V gives CDR1 MDHEN, CDR2 SYDVKM. Trimming pared 3 bases from V and 12 bases from J, leaving 9 bases between. The CDR3 is 11 amino acids. The CDR3 DNA is TGTGCCAGCAGTTTCTTGGGGCCTCAGTACTTC. This gives the protein CASSFLGPQYF.

The chain carries TRBV29-1 and TRBJ2-3, with TRBD2 as a possible D gene (7 bases). CDR1 and CDR2 from the germline V gene are SQVTM and ANQGSEA. The CDR3 spans 15 residues. V was clipped by 3 bases and J by 2 bases, with 15 bases between them. The CDR3 sequence is CSVDTGRVDTDTQYF. The CDR3 DNA sequence: TGCAGCGTTGACACAGGGAGGGTGGACACAGATACGCAGTATTTT.

The V and J genes are TRBV6-1 and TRBJ1-1; D is unclear. CDR1 is MNHNS, CDR2 SASEGT, per germline. This CDR3 contains 11 residues. The CDR3 DNA sequence: TGTGCGGTGTGGGCGAACACTGAAGCTTTCTTT. Translated, it gives CAVWANTEAFF.

The chain uses TRBV21-1 and TRBJ1-2; the table names TRBD1, a call not compared with the DNA. TRBV21-1 is termed a pseudogene. This CDR3 region has 15 residues. CDR3 in amino acids: CASSTLDRVKYGYTF. The CDR3 nucleotides read TGTGCCAGCAGCACCCTGGACAGGGTGAAGTATGGCTACACCTTC.

V gene TRBV4-1 combines with J gene TRBJ2-4, with 9 bases aligning to TRBD1. The better agreement between TRBJ2-7 and the DNA end casts doubt on the J call. This CDR3 spans 16 amino acids. Germline V gene data show CDR1 as MGHRA and CDR2 as YSYEKL. The CDR3 DNA follows: TGCGCCAGCAGCCAGGCGACAGGGGGTCGGTCCTACGAGCAGTACTTC. Translation: CASSQATGGRSYEQYF.